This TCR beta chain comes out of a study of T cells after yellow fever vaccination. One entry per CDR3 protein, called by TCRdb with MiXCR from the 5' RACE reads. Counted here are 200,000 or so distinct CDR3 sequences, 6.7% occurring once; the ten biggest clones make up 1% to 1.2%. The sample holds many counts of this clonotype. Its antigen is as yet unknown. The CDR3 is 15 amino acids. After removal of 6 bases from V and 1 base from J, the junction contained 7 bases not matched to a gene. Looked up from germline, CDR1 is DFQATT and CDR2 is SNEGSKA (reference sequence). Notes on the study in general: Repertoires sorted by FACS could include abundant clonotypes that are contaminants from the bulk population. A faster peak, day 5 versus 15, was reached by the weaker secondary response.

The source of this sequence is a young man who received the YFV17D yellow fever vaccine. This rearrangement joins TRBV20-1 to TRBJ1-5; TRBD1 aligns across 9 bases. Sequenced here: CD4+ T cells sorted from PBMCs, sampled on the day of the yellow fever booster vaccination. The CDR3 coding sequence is TGCAGTGCACAACCGGGACAGGGAAGCAATCAGCCCCAGCATTTT. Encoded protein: CSAQPGQGSNQPQHF.